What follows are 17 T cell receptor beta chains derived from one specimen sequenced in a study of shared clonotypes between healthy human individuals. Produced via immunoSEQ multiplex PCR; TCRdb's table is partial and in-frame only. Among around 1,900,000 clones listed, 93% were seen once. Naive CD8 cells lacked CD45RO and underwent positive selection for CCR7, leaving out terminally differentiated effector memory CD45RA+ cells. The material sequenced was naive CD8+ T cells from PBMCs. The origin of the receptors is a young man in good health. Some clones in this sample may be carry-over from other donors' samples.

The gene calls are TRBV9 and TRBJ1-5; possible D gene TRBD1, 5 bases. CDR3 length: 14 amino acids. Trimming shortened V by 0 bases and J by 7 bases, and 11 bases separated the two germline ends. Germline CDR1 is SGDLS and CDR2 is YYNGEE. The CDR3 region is CASSVGSGGQPQHF. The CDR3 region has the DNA TGTGCCAGCAGCGTAGGGTCGGGGGGACAGCCCCAGCATTTT.

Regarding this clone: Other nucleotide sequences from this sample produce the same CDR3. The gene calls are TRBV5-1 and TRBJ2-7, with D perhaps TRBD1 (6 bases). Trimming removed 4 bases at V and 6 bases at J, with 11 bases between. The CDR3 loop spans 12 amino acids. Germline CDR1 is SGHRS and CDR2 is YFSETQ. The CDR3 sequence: CASSLTGPEQYF. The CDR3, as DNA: TGCGCCAGCAGCCTGACAGGTCCCGAGCAGTACTTC.

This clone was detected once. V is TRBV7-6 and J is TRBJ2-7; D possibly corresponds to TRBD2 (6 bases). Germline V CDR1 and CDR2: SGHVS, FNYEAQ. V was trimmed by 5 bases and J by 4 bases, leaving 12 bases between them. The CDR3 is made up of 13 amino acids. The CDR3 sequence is CASSRGASYEQYF. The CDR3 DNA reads TGTGCCAGCAGCCGCGGGGCCTCTTACGAGCAGTACTTC.

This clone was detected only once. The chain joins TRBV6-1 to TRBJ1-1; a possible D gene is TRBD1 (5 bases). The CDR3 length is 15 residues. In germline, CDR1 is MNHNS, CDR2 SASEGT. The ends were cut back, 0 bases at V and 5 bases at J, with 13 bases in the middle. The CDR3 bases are TGTGCCAGCAGTGAAGCCTATACAGGCTGGACTGAAGCTTTCTTT. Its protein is CASSEAYTGWTEAFF.

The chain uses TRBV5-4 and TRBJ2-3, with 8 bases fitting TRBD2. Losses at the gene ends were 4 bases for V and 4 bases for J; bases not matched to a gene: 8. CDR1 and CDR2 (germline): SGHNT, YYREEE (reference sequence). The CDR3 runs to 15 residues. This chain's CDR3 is CASSPRGGGADTQYF. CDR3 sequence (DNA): TGTGCCAGCAGCCCCCGGGGGGGAGGGGCAGATACGCAGTATTTT.

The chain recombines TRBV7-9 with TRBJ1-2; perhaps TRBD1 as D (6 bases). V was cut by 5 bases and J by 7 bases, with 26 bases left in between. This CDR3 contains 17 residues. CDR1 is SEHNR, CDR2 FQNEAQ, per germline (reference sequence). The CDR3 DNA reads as TGTGCCAGCAGCCCACTGCCGAGGGACACTACCGAAAGTGGCTACACCTTC. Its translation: CASSPLPRDTTESGYTF. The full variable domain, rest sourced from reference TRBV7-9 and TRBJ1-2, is DTGVSQNPRHKITKRGQNVTFRCDPISEHNRLYWYRQTLGQGPEFLTYFQNEAQLEKSRLLSDRFSAERPKGSFSTLEIQRTEQGDSAMYLCASSPLPRDTTESGYTFGSGTRLTVV.

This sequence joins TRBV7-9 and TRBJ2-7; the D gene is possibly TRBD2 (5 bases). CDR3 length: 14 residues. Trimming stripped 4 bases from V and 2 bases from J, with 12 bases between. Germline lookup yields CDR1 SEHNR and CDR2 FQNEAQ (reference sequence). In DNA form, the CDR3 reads TGTGCCAGCAGCTATTCCGGGGTCGCCTACGAGCAGTACTTC. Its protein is CASSYSGVAYEQYF. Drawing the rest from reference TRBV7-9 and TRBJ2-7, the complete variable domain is DTGVSQNPRHKITKRGQNVTFRCDPISEHNRLYWYRQTLGQGPEFLTYFQNEAQLEKSRLLSDRFSAERPKGSFSTLEIQRTEQGDSAMYLCASSYSGVAYEQYFGPGTRLTVT.

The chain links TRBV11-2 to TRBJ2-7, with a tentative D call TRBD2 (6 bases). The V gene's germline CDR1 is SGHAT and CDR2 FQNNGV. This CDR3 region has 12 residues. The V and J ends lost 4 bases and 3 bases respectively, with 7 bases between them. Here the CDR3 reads CASSWRDYEQYF. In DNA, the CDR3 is TGTGCCAGCAGCTGGAGGGACTACGAGCAGTACTTC.

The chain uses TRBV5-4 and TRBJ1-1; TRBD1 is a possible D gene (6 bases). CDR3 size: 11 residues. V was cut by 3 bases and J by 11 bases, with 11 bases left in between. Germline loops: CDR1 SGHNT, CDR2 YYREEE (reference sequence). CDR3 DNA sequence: TGTGCCAGCAGCTCGCAGGGGAGGGCTTTCTTT. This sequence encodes CASSSQGRAFF.

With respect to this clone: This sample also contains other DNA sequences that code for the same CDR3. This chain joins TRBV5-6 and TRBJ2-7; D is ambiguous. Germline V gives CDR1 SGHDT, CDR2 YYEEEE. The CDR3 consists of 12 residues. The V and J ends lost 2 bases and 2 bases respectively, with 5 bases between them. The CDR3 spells CASSFGTYEQYF. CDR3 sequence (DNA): TGTGCCAGCAGCTTCGGAACCTACGAGCAGTACTTC.

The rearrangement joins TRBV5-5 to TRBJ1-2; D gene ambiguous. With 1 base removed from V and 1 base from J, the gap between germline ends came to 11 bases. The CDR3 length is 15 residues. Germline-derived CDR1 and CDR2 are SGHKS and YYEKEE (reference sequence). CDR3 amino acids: CASSLILGLNYGYTF. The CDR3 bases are TGTGCCAGCAGCTTGATTCTAGGACTTAACTATGGCTACACCTTC.

The CDR3 here is CATRQFSYGYTF. The DNA of the CDR3 is TGTGCCACCAGGCAGTTTAGCTATGGCTACACCTTC. The chain is built from TRBV15 and TRBJ1-2; D not certain. With 6 bases removed from V and 4 bases from J, the gap between germline ends came to 9 bases. Germline-derived CDR1 and CDR2 are LNHNV and YYDKDF (reference sequence). The CDR3 covers 12 residues.

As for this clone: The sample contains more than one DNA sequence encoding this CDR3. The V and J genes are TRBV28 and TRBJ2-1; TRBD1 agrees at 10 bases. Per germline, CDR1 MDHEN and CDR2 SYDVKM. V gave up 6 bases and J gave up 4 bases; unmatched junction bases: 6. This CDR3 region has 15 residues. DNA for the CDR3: TGTGCCAGCAGCCCCGGGACAGGGGAGTACAATGAGCAGTTCTTC. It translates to CASSPGTGEYNEQFF.

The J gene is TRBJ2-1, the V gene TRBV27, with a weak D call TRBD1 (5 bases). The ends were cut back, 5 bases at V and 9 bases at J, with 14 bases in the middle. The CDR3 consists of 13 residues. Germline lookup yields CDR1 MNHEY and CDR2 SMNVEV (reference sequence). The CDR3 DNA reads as TGTGCCAGCAGTCCCCTGGGGCCCCTTGAGCAGTTCTTC. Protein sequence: CASSPLGPLEQFF.

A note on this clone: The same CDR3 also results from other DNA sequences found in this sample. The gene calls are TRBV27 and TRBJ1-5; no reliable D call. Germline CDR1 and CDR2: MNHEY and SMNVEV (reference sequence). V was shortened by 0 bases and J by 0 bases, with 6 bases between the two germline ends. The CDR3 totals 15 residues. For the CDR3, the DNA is TGTGCCAGCAGTTTATCGGGGTATAGCAATCAGCCCCAGCATTTT. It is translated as CASSLSGYSNQPQHF.

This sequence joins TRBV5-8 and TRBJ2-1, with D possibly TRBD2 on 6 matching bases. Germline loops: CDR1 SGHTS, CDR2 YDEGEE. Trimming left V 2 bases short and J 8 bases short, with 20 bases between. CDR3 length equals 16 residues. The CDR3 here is CASSFEGGALRYEQFF. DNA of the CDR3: TGTGCCAGCAGCTTCGAAGGAGGGGCCCTTCGTTATGAGCAGTTCTTC. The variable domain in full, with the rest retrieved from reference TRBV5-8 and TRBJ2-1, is EAGVTQSPTHLIKTRGQQATLRCSPISGHTSVYWYQQALGLGLQFLLWYDEGEERNRGNFPPRFSGRQFPNYSSELNVNALELEDSALYLCASSFEGGALRYEQFFGPGTRLTVL.

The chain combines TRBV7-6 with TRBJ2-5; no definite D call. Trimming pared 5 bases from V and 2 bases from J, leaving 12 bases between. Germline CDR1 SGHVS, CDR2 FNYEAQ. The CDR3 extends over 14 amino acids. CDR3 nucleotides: TGTGCCAGCAGCCAACAGACTGCTCAAGAGACCCAGTACTTC. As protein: CASSQQTAQETQYF. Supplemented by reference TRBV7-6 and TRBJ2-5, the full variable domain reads GAGVSQSPRYKVTKRGQDVALRCDPISGHVSLYWYRQALGQGPEFLTYFNYEAQQDKSGLPNDRFSAERPEGSISTLTIQRTEQRDSAMYRCASSQQTAQETQYFGPGTRLLVL.